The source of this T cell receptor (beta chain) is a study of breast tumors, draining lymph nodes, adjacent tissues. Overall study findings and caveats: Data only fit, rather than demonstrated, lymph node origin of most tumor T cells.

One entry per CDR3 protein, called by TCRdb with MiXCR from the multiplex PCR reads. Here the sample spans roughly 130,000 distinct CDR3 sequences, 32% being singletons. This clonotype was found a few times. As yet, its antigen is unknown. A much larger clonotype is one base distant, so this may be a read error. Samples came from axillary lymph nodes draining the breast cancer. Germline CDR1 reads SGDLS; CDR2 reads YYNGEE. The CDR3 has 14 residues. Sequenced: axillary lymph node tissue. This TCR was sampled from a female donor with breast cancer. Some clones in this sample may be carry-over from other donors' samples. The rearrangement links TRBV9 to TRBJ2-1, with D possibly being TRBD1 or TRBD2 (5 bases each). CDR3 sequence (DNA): TGTGCCAGCAGCGTAGGAGGGGCCAACAATGAGCAGTCCTTC. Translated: CASSVGGANNEQSF.